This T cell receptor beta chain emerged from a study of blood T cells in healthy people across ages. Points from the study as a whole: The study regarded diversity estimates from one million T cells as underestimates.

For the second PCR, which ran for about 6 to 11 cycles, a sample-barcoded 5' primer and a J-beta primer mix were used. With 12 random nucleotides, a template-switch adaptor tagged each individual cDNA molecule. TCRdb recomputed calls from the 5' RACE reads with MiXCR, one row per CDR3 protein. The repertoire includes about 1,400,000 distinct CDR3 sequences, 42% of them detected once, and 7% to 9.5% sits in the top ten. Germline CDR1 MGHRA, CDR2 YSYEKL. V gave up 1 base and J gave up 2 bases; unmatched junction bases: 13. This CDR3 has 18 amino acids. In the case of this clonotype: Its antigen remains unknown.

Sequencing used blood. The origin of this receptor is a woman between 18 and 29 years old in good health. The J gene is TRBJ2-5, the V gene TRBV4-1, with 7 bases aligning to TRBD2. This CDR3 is CASSQVPGGRAGQETQYF. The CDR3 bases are TGCGCCAGCAGCCAAGTTCCCGGCGGGAGAGCCGGGCAAGAGACCCAGTACTTC.